Following are 10 T cell receptor beta chains from one sample sequenced in a study of response to subunit inactivated influenza vaccine. TCRdb processed the RT-PCR reads anew with MiXCR; each CDR3 protein has one entry. Here the sample spans more than 450,000 distinct CDR3 sequences, 6.5% to 8% being singletons. The sample was PBMCs from blood, taken about 23 months after vaccination. Receptors were obtained from a man aged 50-75 years who received an inactivated influenza vaccine.

The J gene is TRBJ1-2, the V gene TRBV20-1; D remains ambiguous. V was trimmed by 1 base and J by 4 bases, leaving 13 bases between them. CDR1 and CDR2 (germline): DFQATT, SNEGSKA (reference sequence). CDR3 length equals 14 residues. The CDR3 loop is CSARGVGFFYGYTF. The CDR3 DNA sequence: TGCAGTGCTAGAGGCGTGGGTTTCTTCTATGGCTACACCTTC.

The chain carries TRBV6-5 and TRBJ2-7; D may be TRBD1 (5 bases). Germline V CDR1 and CDR2: MNHEY, SVGAGI. This CDR3 contains 12 residues. V gave up 0 bases and J gave up 7 bases, with 7 bases separating them. The DNA for the CDR3 is TGTGCCAGCAGTTACTCGGGGCGGGAGCAGTACTTC. Its translation: CASSYSGREQYF.

This clonotype appeared a few times. This chain uses TRBV11-2 with TRBJ2-7; D unclear. Trimming left V 5 bases short and J 2 bases short, with 13 bases between. Germline CDR1 and CDR2: SGHAT and FQNNGV. The length of the CDR3 is 14 residues. The DNA of the CDR3 is TGTGCCAGCAGCCGGCCCCGCATGCCCTACGAGCAGTACTTC. This gives the protein CASSRPRMPYEQYF.

The V gene is TRBV6-2 or TRBV6-3, the J gene TRBJ2-2; a possible D gene is TRBD1 (5 bases). The V end was cut by 6 bases, the J end by 4 bases, with 9 bases between. Germline V gene sequence: CDR1 MNHEY, CDR2 SVGEGT. The CDR3 totals 13 residues. CDR3 nucleotides: TGTGCCAGCAGACCAGGGTCCACCGGGGAGCTGTTTTTT. It translates to CASRPGSTGELFF.

The chain couples TRBV20-1 to TRBJ2-5; D is perhaps TRBD2 (6 bases). The CDR3 has 13 residues. Trimming cost V 6 bases and J 5 bases, with 16 bases left between them. Germline loops: CDR1 DFQATT, CDR2 SNEGSKA (reference sequence). The CDR3 DNA is TGCAGTGCACGACGCCTAGCGCGGGAGACCCAGTACTTC. It specifies CSARRLARETQYF.

This clonotype was observed a few times. This chain uses TRBV7-2 with TRBJ2-3; D remains ambiguous. The CDR3 is 12 amino acids. CDR1 and CDR2 (germline): SGHTA, FQGNSA. Trimming shortened V by 5 bases and J by 6 bases, and 9 bases separated the two germline ends. The CDR3 loop is CASSNGRDTQYF. The CDR3 nucleotides are TGTGCCAGCAGCAACGGGCGGGATACGCAGTATTTT.

The rearrangement links TRBV18 to TRBJ2-3; D is possibly TRBD2 (5 bases). This CDR3 has 15 residues. From germline, CDR1 is KGHSH and CDR2 LQKENI. V lost 4 bases to trimming and J lost 3 bases, with 14 bases between them. In DNA, the CDR3 is TGTGCCAGCTCACGGAACGGCGGCGGGACAGATACGCAGTATTTT. It specifies CASSRNGGGTDTQYF.

This clonotype has more than one count but fewer than ten. The V gene is TRBV10-3, the J gene TRBJ2-3; D is uncertain. V was trimmed by 2 bases and J by 3 bases, leaving 6 bases between them. The V gene's germline CDR1 is ENHRY and CDR2 SYGVKD. The CDR3 runs to 13 residues. The CDR3: CAISEPPTDTQYF. The CDR3, as DNA: TGTGCCATCAGTGAGCCTCCGACAGATACGCAGTATTTT.

This clonotype has a handful of counts. CDR3 nucleotides: TGCAGTGCTACCCACGGCCAAGGGTGGGCTTTCTTT. Its protein product is CSATHGQGWAFF. The rearrangement joins TRBV20-1 to TRBJ1-1; D not resolved. The CDR3 covers 12 residues. The V and J ends lost 4 bases and 11 bases respectively, with 17 bases between them. CDR1 is DFQATT and CDR2 is SNEGSKA in the germline V gene (reference sequence).

A few counts support this clonotype. V and J are TRBV6-1 and TRBJ1-2, with 7 bases fitting TRBD1. V trimming: 4 bases; J trimming: 5 bases; junction bases outside the gene matches: 13. Germline CDR1 is MNHNS and CDR2 is SASEGT. CDR3 length: 16 amino acids. The CDR3 DNA reads as TGTGCCAGCAGTGGACTTACAGGGGAATGGGCTTATGGCTACACCTTC. Residues: CASSGLTGEWAYGYTF.